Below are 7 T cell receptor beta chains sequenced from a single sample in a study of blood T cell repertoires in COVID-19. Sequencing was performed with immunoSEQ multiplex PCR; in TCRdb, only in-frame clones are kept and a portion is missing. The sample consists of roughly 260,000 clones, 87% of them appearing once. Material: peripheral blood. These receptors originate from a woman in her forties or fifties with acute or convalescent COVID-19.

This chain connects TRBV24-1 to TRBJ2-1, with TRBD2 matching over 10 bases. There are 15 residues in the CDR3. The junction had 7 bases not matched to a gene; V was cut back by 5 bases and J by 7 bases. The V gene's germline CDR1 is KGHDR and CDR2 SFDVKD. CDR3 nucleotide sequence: TGTGCCACCAGTGTTCCTAGCGGGAGAGTAAATGAGCAGTTCTTC. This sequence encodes CATSVPSGRVNEQFF.

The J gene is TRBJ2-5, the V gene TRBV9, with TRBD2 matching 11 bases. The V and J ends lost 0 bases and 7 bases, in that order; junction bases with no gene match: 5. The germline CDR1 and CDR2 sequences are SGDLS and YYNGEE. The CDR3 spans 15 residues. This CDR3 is CASSVGLAGGLTQYF. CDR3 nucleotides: TGTGCCAGCAGCGTAGGGCTAGCGGGAGGCTTGACCCAGTACTTC.

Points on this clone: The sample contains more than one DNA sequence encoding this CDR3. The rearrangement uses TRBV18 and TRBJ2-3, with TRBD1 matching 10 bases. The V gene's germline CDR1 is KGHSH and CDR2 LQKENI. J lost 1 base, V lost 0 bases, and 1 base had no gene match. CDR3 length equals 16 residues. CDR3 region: CASSPPGTGGTDTQYF. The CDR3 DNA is TGTGCCAGCTCACCACCAGGGACAGGGGGCACAGATACGCAGTATTTT.

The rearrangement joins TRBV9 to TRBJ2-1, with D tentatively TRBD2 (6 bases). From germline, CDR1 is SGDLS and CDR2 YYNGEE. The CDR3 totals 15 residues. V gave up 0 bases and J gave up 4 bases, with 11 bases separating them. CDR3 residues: CASSVGSGTYNEQFF. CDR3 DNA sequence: TGTGCCAGCAGCGTAGGTAGCGGAACTTACAATGAGCAGTTCTTC.

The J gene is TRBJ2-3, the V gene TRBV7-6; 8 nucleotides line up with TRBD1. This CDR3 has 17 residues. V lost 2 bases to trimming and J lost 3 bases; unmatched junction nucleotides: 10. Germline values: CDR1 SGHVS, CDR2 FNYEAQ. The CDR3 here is CASSLMFGTGGTDTQYF. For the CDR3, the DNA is TGTGCCAGCAGCTTAATGTTTGGGACAGGTGGGACAGATACGCAGTATTTT.

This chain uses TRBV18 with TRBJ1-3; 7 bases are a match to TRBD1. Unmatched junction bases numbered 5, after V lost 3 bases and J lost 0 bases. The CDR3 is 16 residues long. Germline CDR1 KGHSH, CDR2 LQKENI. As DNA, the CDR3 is TGTGCCAGCTCACCCCTCGACAGGGCCTCTGGAAACACCATATATTTT. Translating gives CASSPLDRASGNTIYF.

The CDR3 reads CASIPGGGAGGQPQHF. The CDR3 region has the DNA TGTGCCAGTATCCCGGGGGGAGGGGCCGGAGGACAGCCCCAGCATTTT. The chain is built from TRBV19 and TRBJ1-5; perhaps TRBD1 as D (5 bases). This CDR3 spans 16 amino acids. Per the germline V gene, CDR1 is LNHDA and CDR2 is SQIVND (reference sequence). The ends were cut back, 7 bases at V and 7 bases at J, with 23 bases in the middle.